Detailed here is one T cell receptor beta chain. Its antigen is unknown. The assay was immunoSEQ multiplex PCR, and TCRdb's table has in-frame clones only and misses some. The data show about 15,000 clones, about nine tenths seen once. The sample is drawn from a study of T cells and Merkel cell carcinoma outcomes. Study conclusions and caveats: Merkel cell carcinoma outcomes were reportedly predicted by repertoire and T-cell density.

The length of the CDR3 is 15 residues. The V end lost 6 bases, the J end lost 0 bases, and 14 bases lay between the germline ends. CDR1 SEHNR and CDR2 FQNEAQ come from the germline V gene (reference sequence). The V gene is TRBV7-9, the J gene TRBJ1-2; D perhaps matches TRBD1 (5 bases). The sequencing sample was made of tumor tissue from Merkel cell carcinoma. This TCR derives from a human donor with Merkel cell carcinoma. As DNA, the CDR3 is TGTGCCAGCAGACATAACAGGTTTACTAACTATGGCTACACCTTC. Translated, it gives CASRHNRFTNYGYTF.